A selection of T cell receptor beta chains follows, all from one sample in a study of T-cell reconstitution after alpha-beta-depleted transplantation in children. Each CDR3 protein gets one entry after TCRdb re-called the PCR reads with MiXCR. The data hold approximately 510,000 distinct CDR3 sequences, with approximately 16% observed a single time. This sample comprised PBMCs from the stem cell graft donor, obtained from the stem cell graft. All receptors come from a human donor who donated a stem cell graft to a child with acute lymphoblastic leukemia. Both conserved end residues are part of each CDR3. The D gene is left open where the match is weak. Clone size appears in some rows only: once, few, many, or a class for an expanded clone.

abundance: .
d_gene: .
j_gene: TRBJ2-6
v_gene: TRBV10-3
CDR3nt: TGTGCCATCAGTGGTGGGGCCAACGTCCTGACTTTC
CDR3aa: CAISGGANVLTF

abundance: few
d_gene: TRBD1
j_gene: TRBJ2-5
v_gene: TRBV7-6
CDR3nt: TGTGCCAGCAGCTTAGACGCAGGGGGCAGGGAGACCCAGTACTTC
CDR3aa: CASSLDAGGRETQYF

abundance: .
d_gene: TRBD2
j_gene: TRBJ2-1
v_gene: TRBV20-1
CDR3nt: TGCAGTGCTAGGATACTAGCGGATGAGCAGTTCTTC
CDR3aa: CSARILADEQFF

abundance: many
d_gene: .
j_gene: TRBJ2-7
v_gene: TRBV21-1
CDR3nt: TGTGCCAGCAGCAAAGCGGGACAACCCCACAGATCTGGCCCTCTACTCTACGAGCAGTACTTC
CDR3aa: CASSKAGQPHRSGPLLYEQYF

abundance: .
d_gene: TRBD1
j_gene: TRBJ1-5
v_gene: TRBV12-3/TRBV12-4
CDR3nt: TGTGCCAGCAGTTTGTACAGGGGTGGCAATCAGCCCCAGCATTTT
CDR3aa: CASSLYRGGNQPQHF

abundance: few
d_gene: .
j_gene: TRBJ2-3
v_gene: TRBV12-3/TRBV12-4
CDR3nt: TGTGCCAGCAGTTTAATGCTAGCGAGGGGAGATACGCAGTATTTT
CDR3aa: CASSLMLARGDTQYF

abundance: few
d_gene: .
j_gene: TRBJ1-3
v_gene: TRBV4-1
CDR3nt: TGCGCCAGCAGCCAAGGGGACGGAAGCTCTGGAAACACCATATATTTT
CDR3aa: CASSQGDGSSGNTIYF

abundance: few
d_gene: .
j_gene: TRBJ1-1
v_gene: TRBV5-1
CDR3nt: TGCGCCAGCAGCTGGGACAACCCGAACACTGAAGCTTTCTTT
CDR3aa: CASSWDNPNTEAFF

abundance: few
d_gene: .
j_gene: TRBJ2-1
v_gene: TRBV19
CDR3nt: TGTGCCAGTAGTCCTGCAGGGAGCTCCTACAATGAGCAGTTCTTC
CDR3aa: CASSPAGSSYNEQFF

abundance: few
d_gene: .
j_gene: TRBJ1-1
v_gene: TRBV18
CDR3nt: TGTGCCAGCTCACCTAGCTTCTCTGAAGCTTTCTTT
CDR3aa: CASSPSFSEAFF

abundance: few
d_gene: .
j_gene: TRBJ2-7
v_gene: TRBV4-1
CDR3nt: TGCGCCAGCAGCCAAGGCGTCAGGGGTTACGAGCAGTACTTC
CDR3aa: CASSQGVRGYEQYF

abundance: .
d_gene: .
j_gene: TRBJ2-3
v_gene: TRBV11-2
CDR3nt: TGTGCCAGCAGCTTAGCGACCCCCCCCTCGGATACGCAGTATTTT
CDR3aa: CASSLATPPSDTQYF

abundance: .
d_gene: .
j_gene: TRBJ1-3
v_gene: TRBV7-9
CDR3nt: TGTGCCAGCATCCCAAGGCAGCGGAATGGAAACACCATATATTTT
CDR3aa: CASIPRQRNGNTIYF

abundance: few
d_gene: .
j_gene: TRBJ1-4
v_gene: TRBV16
CDR3nt: TGTGCCAGCAGACCCACCCCGGGTAATGAAAAACTGTTTTTT
CDR3aa: CASRPTPGNEKLFF

abundance: .
d_gene: .
j_gene: TRBJ2-3
v_gene: TRBV12-3/TRBV12-4
CDR3nt: TGTGCCAGCAGTCCAAAAGACTGGACCCCGCGCACAGATACGCAGTATTTT
CDR3aa: CASSPKDWTPRTDTQYF

abundance: many
d_gene: .
j_gene: TRBJ2-4
v_gene: TRBV20-1
CDR3nt: TGCAGTGCGCTAATTGGGATGGGAAGAGAGACTTTAGCCAAAAACATTCAGTACTTC
CDR3aa: CSALIGMGRETLAKNIQYF

abundance: few
d_gene: TRBD1
j_gene: TRBJ1-6
v_gene: TRBV9
CDR3nt: TGTGCCAGCAGCGCTTACAGGGGGCTTGATTCACCCCTCCACTTT
CDR3aa: CASSAYRGLDSPLHF

abundance: .
d_gene: .
j_gene: TRBJ2-3
v_gene: TRBV27
CDR3nt: TGTGCCAGCAGTTTATCTGTTGTCACAGATACGCAGTATTTT
CDR3aa: CASSLSVVTDTQYF

abundance: .
d_gene: TRBD2
j_gene: TRBJ2-5
v_gene: TRBV12-3/TRBV12-4
CDR3nt: TGTGCCAGCAGCTGGCAGCGGGAGGATGCGGAGACCCAGTACTTC
CDR3aa: CASSWQREDAETQYF

abundance: few
d_gene: .
j_gene: TRBJ1-3
v_gene: TRBV29-1
CDR3nt: TGCAGCGTTACCCCAGGGGATTTACCTGGAAACACCATATATTTT
CDR3aa: CSVTPGDLPGNTIYF

abundance: .
d_gene: .
j_gene: TRBJ2-7
v_gene: TRBV5-1
CDR3nt: TGCGCCAGCAGGGCCGGGGACTTTCTCTCCTACGAGCAGTACTTC
CDR3aa: CASRAGDFLSYEQYF

abundance: .
d_gene: .
j_gene: TRBJ1-2
v_gene: TRBV3-1
CDR3nt: TGTGCCAGCAGCAGAATGGGGCCTAACTATGGCTACACCTTC
CDR3aa: CASSRMGPNYGYTF

abundance: .
d_gene: .
j_gene: TRBJ1-2
v_gene: TRBV7-2
CDR3nt: TGTGCCAGCAGCCGGGGACTTAGCTATGGCTACACCTTC
CDR3aa: CASSRGLSYGYTF

abundance: few
d_gene: TRBD2
j_gene: TRBJ2-1
v_gene: TRBV7-6
CDR3nt: TGTGCCAGCAGCCTCGACGTAGGGCGGGAGGGAGGTAATGAGCAGTTCTTC
CDR3aa: CASSLDVGREGGNEQFF

abundance: .
d_gene: .
j_gene: TRBJ2-7
v_gene: TRBV7-9
CDR3nt: TGTGCCAGCAGCTTAGCCTTTTTCTACGAGCAGTACTTC
CDR3aa: CASSLAFFYEQYF

abundance: many
d_gene: .
j_gene: TRBJ2-1
v_gene: TRBV29-1
CDR3nt: TGCAGCGTTGAAGAGCGGGAAGGGAATGAGCAGTTCTTC
CDR3aa: CSVEEREGNEQFF

abundance: .
d_gene: TRBD2
j_gene: TRBJ2-1
v_gene: TRBV7-9
CDR3nt: TGTGCCAGCAGCCCGACTAGCGGGGCCGACAATGAGCAGTTCTTC
CDR3aa: CASSPTSGADNEQFF

abundance: many
d_gene: TRBD2
j_gene: TRBJ2-1
v_gene: TRBV5-1
CDR3nt: TGCGCCAGCAGCTCGGGGGGACCTGAGGATGAGCAGTTCTTC
CDR3aa: CASSSGGPEDEQFF

abundance: .
d_gene: TRBD2
j_gene: TRBJ2-3
v_gene: TRBV4-1
CDR3nt: TGCGCCAGCAGCCAATTAAAGACGTCGAGGCGGGAGGGCCGGGACGGCACGCAGTATTTT
CDR3aa: CASSQLKTSRREGRDGTQYF

abundance: few
d_gene: .
j_gene: TRBJ2-1
v_gene: TRBV12-3/TRBV12-4
CDR3nt: TGTGCCAGCAGCCATGAGACTCAGTACAATGAGCAGTTCTTC
CDR3aa: CASSHETQYNEQFF

abundance: .
d_gene: .
j_gene: TRBJ1-6
v_gene: TRBV12-3/TRBV12-4
CDR3nt: TGTGCCAGCAGTCCAACGTCGGATAATTCACCCCTCCACTTT
CDR3aa: CASSPTSDNSPLHF

abundance: .
d_gene: TRBD2
j_gene: TRBJ2-7
v_gene: TRBV5-4
CDR3nt: TGTGCCAGCAGCTTGGTAGCGGGAGGGATCTACGAGCAGTACTTC
CDR3aa: CASSLVAGGIYEQYF